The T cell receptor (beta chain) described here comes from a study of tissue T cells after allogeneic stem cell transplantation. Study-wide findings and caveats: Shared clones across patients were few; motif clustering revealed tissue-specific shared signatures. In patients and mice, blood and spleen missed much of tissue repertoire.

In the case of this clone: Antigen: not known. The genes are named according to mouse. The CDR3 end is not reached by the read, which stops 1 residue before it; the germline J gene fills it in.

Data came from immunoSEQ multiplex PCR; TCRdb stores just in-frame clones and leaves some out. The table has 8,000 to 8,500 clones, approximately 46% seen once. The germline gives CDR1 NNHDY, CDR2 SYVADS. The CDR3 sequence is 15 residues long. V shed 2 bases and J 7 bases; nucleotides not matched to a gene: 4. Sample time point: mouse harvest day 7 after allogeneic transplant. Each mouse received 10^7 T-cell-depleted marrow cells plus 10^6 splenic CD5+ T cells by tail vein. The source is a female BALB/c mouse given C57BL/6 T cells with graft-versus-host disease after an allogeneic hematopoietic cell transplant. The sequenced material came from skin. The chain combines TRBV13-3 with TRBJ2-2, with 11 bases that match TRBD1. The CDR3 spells CASSEDRGRGGQLYF. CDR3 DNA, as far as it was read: TGTGCCAGCAGTGAGGACAGGGGGCGCGGCGGGCAGCTCTAC. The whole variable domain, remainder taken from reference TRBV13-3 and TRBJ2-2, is EAAVTQSPRSKVAVTGGKVTLSCHQTNNHDYMYWYRQDTGHGLRLIHYSYVADSTEKGDIPDGYKASRPSQENFSLILELASLSQTAVYFCASSEDRGRGGQLYFGEGSKLTVL.